These T cell receptor beta chains were read from a single sample in a study of blood T cell repertoires in COVID-19. Repertoires were generated with immunoSEQ multiplex PCR, while TCRdb's copy carries only in-frame clones and drops some. The sample has over 200,000 clones; roughly 90% are singletons. The sequencing sample was made of PBMCs or T cells enriched from blood (not recorded which). These receptors all stem from a woman aged 45-60 years in a cohort exposed to, infected with or recovered from COVID-19 (not recorded which). Each CDR3 is given with its conserved first and last residue. D genes are given only for firm matches. The size of a clone is reported for some rows only, either as once, few or many, or as a class for expanded clones.

abundance	v_gene	d_gene	j_gene	CDR3nt	CDR3aa
-	TRBV27	-	TRBJ1-5	TGTGCCAGCAGTTTAAGGTCCAGGGAAAATAATCAGCCCCAGCATTTT	CASSLRSRENNQPQHF
-	TRBV11-2	-	TRBJ1-1	TGTGCCAGCAGCTTCGACAGCAGTTACACTGAAGCTTTCTTT	CASSFDSSYTEAFF
-	TRBV30	TRBD1	TRBJ1-5	TGTGCCTGGAGCAACAGGGGGAATCAGCCCCAGCATTTT	CAWSNRGNQPQHF
-	TRBV10-3	-	TRBJ2-7	TGTGCCACCGGAGGGGGCGCCGTATTCTCCGAGCAGTACTTC	CATGGGAVFSEQYF
once	TRBV19	-	TRBJ1-1	TGTGCCAGTAGTATTCTACAGGGCGGAACTGAAGCTTTCTTT	CASSILQGGTEAFF
-	TRBV3-1/TRBV3-2	TRBD1	TRBJ1-6	TGTGCCAGCAGCCGTACAGGGGATGGTTCACCCCTCCACTTT	CASSRTGDGSPLHF
-	TRBV7-8	TRBD1	TRBJ1-4	TGTGCCAGCAGCTTAAGGCGACAGGGGGGTTTTGGTGAAAAACTGTTTTTT	CASSLRRQGGFGEKLFF
-	TRBV7-9	-	TRBJ1-1	TGTGCCAGCAGCCTAACAGGCTCTAACACTGAAGCTTTCTTT	CASSLTGSNTEAFF
-	TRBV4-3	TRBD1	TRBJ1-3	TGCGCCAGCAGCCAAGATCCCCAGGGGGCAGGAAACACCATATATTTT	CASSQDPQGAGNTIYF
-	TRBV7-9	-	TRBJ1-1	TGTGCCAGCAGCTTAGTGGGGCGGGAGAACACTGAAGCTTTCTTT	CASSLVGRENTEAFF
once	TRBV24-1	TRBD1	TRBJ1-2	TGTGCCACCAGTGACTCTAGACAGGGATCTGATGGCTACACCTTC	CATSDSRQGSDGYTF
-	TRBV6-2/TRBV6-3	-	TRBJ1-1	TGTGCCAGCAGTAGCATTTTAAACACTGAAGCTTTCTTT	CASSSILNTEAFF
-	TRBV9	-	TRBJ1-2	TGTGCCAGCAGCGCCCCCCCGGTCCATGGCTACACCTTC	CASSAPPVHGYTF
-	TRBV6-5	TRBD1	TRBJ1-3	TGTGCCAGCAGTACGGGACAGTGGGGAAACACCATATATTTT	CASSTGQWGNTIYF
-	TRBV19	TRBD1	TRBJ1-5	TGTGCCAGTAGTAGTGGACAGGGGAGTCAGCCCCAGCATTTT	CASSSGQGSQPQHF
-	TRBV9	TRBD1	TRBJ1-2	TGTGCCAGCAGCGTAGGGGACAGCCGCTATGGCTACACCTTC	CASSVGDSRYGYTF
-	TRBV20-1	-	TRBJ1-1	TGCAGTGCCAGGGAATCCTCTTTGGCTTTCTTT	CSARESSLAFF
-	TRBV4-3	TRBD1	TRBJ1-5	TGCGCCAGCAGCCAAGATGGGTTTGGGCAGGGGGCTCGCCAGCCCCAGCATTTT	CASSQDGFGQGARQPQHF
-	TRBV18	-	TRBJ1-4	TGTGCCAGCTCACCACCTCGTGCAACTAATGAAAAACTGTTTTTT	CASSPPRATNEKLFF
-	TRBV20-1	-	TRBJ2-7	TGCAGTGCTTTGAGCTCCTACGAGCAGTACTTC	CSALSSYEQYF
-	TRBV6-5	-	TRBJ1-1	TGTGCCAGCAGTTTTCAGACTAACATGAACACTGAAGCTTTCTTT	CASSFQTNMNTEAFF
-	TRBV7-2	TRBD1	TRBJ1-2	TGTGCCAGCAGCCCACCGACAGGGGCCTACACCTTC	CASSPPTGAYTF
-	TRBV19	-	TRBJ1-5	TGTGCCAGTAGTGCGGGCCCCGTAAGCAATCAGCCCCAGCATTTT	CASSAGPVSNQPQHF
-	TRBV4-3	TRBD1	TRBJ2-1	TGCGCCAGCAGCCGAGAACAGGGGGTCTACAATGAGCAGTTCTTC	CASSREQGVYNEQFF
few	TRBV5-4	-	TRBJ1-2	TGTGCCAGCAAAACAAGGGGAAGTGTGGGCTACACCTTC	CASKTRGSVGYTF
-	TRBV2	-	TRBJ1-2	TGTGCCAGCAGTGGAGGGCGCGGTGGCTACACCTTC	CASSGGRGGYTF
-	TRBV5-6	-	TRBJ1-6	TGTGCCAGCAGCTTCGGAGGTCTCGGCTCCTATAATTCACCCCTCCACTTT	CASSFGGLGSYNSPLHF
-	TRBV6-2/TRBV6-3	-	TRBJ2-3	TGTGCCAGCAGTTACAGGGGACACCGATGGGATACGCAGTATTTT	CASSYRGHRWDTQYF
once	TRBV7-2	TRBD2	TRBJ2-7	TGTGCCAGCAGCTTAGTAGCGGGTTCCTACGAGCAGTACTTC	CASSLVAGSYEQYF
-	TRBV15	-	TRBJ2-6	TGTGCCACCCTCCGACAGCTCGGAGCATCTGGGGCCAACGTCCTGACTTTC	CATLRQLGASGANVLTF
-	TRBV5-1	TRBD2	TRBJ2-3	TGCGCCAGCAGCCTAACTAGCGGGGGCACAGATACGCAGTATTTT	CASSLTSGGTDTQYF
-	TRBV28	-	TRBJ1-4	TGTGCCAGCAGCCGGGACACCGCTAATGAAAAACTGTTTTTT	CASSRDTANEKLFF
once	TRBV27	TRBD1	TRBJ1-1	TGTGCCAGCAGTATTTACAGCACCGGGACAGGGAGTACTGAAGCTTTCTTT	CASSIYSTGTGSTEAFF
-	TRBV19	-	TRBJ1-1	TGTGCCAGTAGCGTACAGAAGAACACTGAAGCTTTCTTT	CASSVQKNTEAFF
-	TRBV12-3/TRBV12-4	-	TRBJ1-5	TGTGCCAGCAGTTCAGGGAATCAGCCCCAGCATTTT	CASSSGNQPQHF
-	TRBV12-3/TRBV12-4	-	TRBJ1-2	TGTGCCAGCAGTTTACAGGGTATAGGCTACACCTTC	CASSLQGIGYTF
-	TRBV7-9	-	TRBJ2-5	TGTGCCAGCAGCAGACTGGTCGAGACCCAGTACTTC	CASSRLVETQYF
-	TRBV19	TRBD2	TRBJ2-1	TGTGCCAGTAGTATTGGGGCGGGGGGGCCGAGGAATGAGCAGTTCTTC	CASSIGAGGPRNEQFF
-	TRBV9	TRBD1	TRBJ1-2	TGTGCCAGCAGCCCTCGAGCGGGACAGGTCAACTATGGCTACACCTTC	CASSPRAGQVNYGYTF
-	TRBV5-1	TRBD1	TRBJ2-7	TGCGCCAGCAGCCGCACAGGGGTTTGGGAGCAGTACTTC	CASSRTGVWEQYF
-	TRBV7-2	-	TRBJ2-1	TGTGCCAGCAGCGCCAGGGGCCATGAGCAGTTCTTC	CASSARGHEQFF
-	TRBV9	-	TRBJ2-2	TGTGCCAGCAGCGGACAAAGCCGCACCGGGGAGCTGTTTTTT	CASSGQSRTGELFF
-	TRBV7-2	TRBD1	TRBJ1-6	TGTGCCAGCAGCTTATTTCGGACAGGGGGTAATTCACCCCTCCACTTT	CASSLFRTGGNSPLHF
few	TRBV5-6	TRBD1	TRBJ1-1	TGTGCCAGCAGCCTCGGGGACAGGGGAAGCGATCAAGCTTTCTTT	CASSLGDRGSDQAFF
-	TRBV11-3	TRBD1	TRBJ2-7	TGTGCCAGCAGCCCTGGGACAGGGGTATCCTACGAGCAGTACTTC	CASSPGTGVSYEQYF
-	TRBV30	-	TRBJ2-7	TGTGCCTGGAGTAACCCCGGGGGAGAGCAGTACTTC	CAWSNPGGEQYF
-	TRBV2	-	TRBJ1-1	TGTGCCAGCAGTGAGTCGGGTAGGGGAAGGACTGAAGCTTTCTTT	CASSESGRGRTEAFF